Included here is one T cell receptor (beta chain) sequence, with context. What it recognizes is unknown. V was cut by 1 base and J by 1 base, with 10 bases left in between. From germline, CDR1 is LNHDA and CDR2 SQIVND (reference sequence). The CDR3 runs to 15 residues. The primer mix had 60 Vbeta and 13 Jbeta primers. Some clones are missing from TCRdb's copy, which holds only in-frame ones; the method was immunoSEQ multiplex PCR. The table shows 180,000 or so clones, with about 86% occurring only once. These data originate in a study of cytomegalovirus exposure and HLA in healthy donors. Overall study findings and caveats: Association of 15,000 to 20,000 TCR beta sequences with HLA alleles was found at 0.05 false discovery rate in a later analysis.

The rearrangement joins TRBV19 to TRBJ2-5, with D hard to call. The specimen sequenced was PBMCs. This receptor was obtained from a woman aged 30 to 39 in good health and CMV-seronegative. CDR3 nucleotides: TGTGCCAGTAGTATAGCGATTACGGGCCAAGAGACCCAGTACTTC. It is translated as CASSIAITGQETQYF.